This is a list of T cell receptor beta chains from one sample in a study of CD8+ T cells in alopecia areata. TCRdb keeps only in-frame clones here, not all; method: immunoSEQ multiplex PCR. The sample consists of some 170,000 clones, just under 60% of them appearing once. The specimen comprised CD4+ T cells sorted from blood, sampled at week 0. Receptors originate from a human donor with alopecia areata. CDR3s include the opening cysteine and the closing phenylalanine or tryptophan. The D gene is left open where the match is weak. Some rows mark clone size as missing; the rest say once, few, many or name a class of expanded clone.

V: TRBV9; J: TRBJ1-6; size: once; D: NA; CDR3: CASSVATGRTNSPLHF; DNA: TGTGCCAGCAGCGTAGCTACCGGGCGGACAAATTCACCCCTCCACTTT
V: TRBV30; J: TRBJ1-5; size: few; D: NA; CDR3: CAWSVGISNQPQHF; DNA: TGTGCCTGGAGTGTAGGGATTAGCAATCAGCCCCAGCATTTT
V: TRBV29-1; J: TRBJ2-5; size: NA; D: NA; CDR3: CSVDWGRETQYF; DNA: TGCAGCGTTGATTGGGGCAGAGAGACCCAGTACTTC
V: TRBV7-7; J: TRBJ2-7; size: few; D: NA; CDR3: CASSQTGQASPTYEQYF; DNA: TGTGCCAGCAGCCAGACGGGGCAGGCCTCACCCACCTACGAGCAGTACTTC
V: TRBV4-2; J: TRBJ2-2; size: NA; D: NA; CDR3: CASSWPRGGNTGELFF; DNA: TGTGCCAGCAGCTGGCCGAGGGGCGGGAACACCGGGGAGCTGTTTTTT
V: TRBV29-1; J: TRBJ2-1; size: NA; D: NA; CDR3: CSGNSGNEQFF; DNA: TGCAGCGGGAACTCGGGGAATGAGCAGTTCTTC
V: TRBV29-1; J: TRBJ2-3; size: NA; D: TRBD2; CDR3: CSVAGGSGDTQYF; DNA: TGCAGCGTTGCGGGGGGATCGGGAGATACGCAGTATTTT
V: TRBV7-3; J: TRBJ1-2; size: NA; D: NA; CDR3: CASSPEWKDVDGYTF; DNA: TGTGCCAGCAGCCCAGAGTGGAAGGACGTGGATGGCTACACCTTC
V: TRBV19; J: TRBJ1-6; size: NA; D: NA; CDR3: CASSAGQTTGSPLHF; DNA: TGTGCCAGTAGTGCAGGACAGACGACTGGTTCACCCCTCCACTTT
V: TRBV30; J: TRBJ1-2; size: NA; D: TRBD1; CDR3: CAWSGTGYGYTF; DNA: TGTGCCTGGAGTGGGACAGGCTATGGCTACACCTTC
V: TRBV7-9; J: TRBJ1-1; size: NA; D: NA; CDR3: CASSLDYRAFF; DNA: TGTGCCAGCAGCTTAGATTATCGAGCCTTCTTT
V: TRBV10-3; J: TRBJ2-7; size: NA; D: TRBD1; CDR3: CAISFKGQSYEQYF; DNA: TGTGCCATCAGTTTTAAGGGACAGTCCTACGAGCAGTACTTC
V: TRBV30; J: TRBJ2-1; size: few; D: NA; CDR3: CAWRSGGRYNEQFF; DNA: TGTGCCTGGAGGTCGGGGGGCCGTTACAATGAGCAGTTCTTC
V: TRBV30; J: TRBJ1-6; size: few; D: NA; CDR3: CAWTGIGGDSPLHF; DNA: TGTGCCTGGACAGGCATTGGAGGTGATTCACCCCTCCACTTT
V: TRBV5-1; J: TRBJ2-7; size: NA; D: NA; CDR3: CASSRGTGTYEQYF; DNA: TGCGCCAGCAGCCGAGGGACCGGGACCTACGAGCAGTACTTC
V: TRBV15; J: TRBJ2-7; size: NA; D: NA; CDR3: CATSRGEVPYEQYF; DNA: TGTGCCACCAGCAGGGGGGAGGTTCCCTACGAGCAGTACTTC
V: TRBV29-1; J: TRBJ1-2; size: few; D: NA; CDR3: CSVQPGNHPYGYTF; DNA: TGCAGCGTTCAACCAGGAAACCATCCGTATGGCTACACCTTC
V: TRBV7-2; J: TRBJ2-3; size: few; D: TRBD2; CDR3: CASSARTSGGIVTQYF; DNA: TGTGCCAGCAGCGCCCGGACTAGCGGGGGTATTGTTACGCAGTATTTT
V: TRBV11-2; J: TRBJ2-5; size: NA; D: NA; CDR3: CASSFAAQETQYF; DNA: TGTGCCAGCAGCTTTGCAGCCCAAGAGACCCAGTACTTC
V: TRBV5-1; J: TRBJ1-2; size: NA; D: TRBD1; CDR3: CASSLQGPWDGYTF; DNA: TGCGCCAGCAGCTTACAGGGGCCCTGGGATGGCTACACCTTC
V: TRBV11-2; J: TRBJ2-5; size: NA; D: NA; CDR3: CASSSDTSLIAQYF; DNA: TGTGCCAGCAGCTCGGACACCTCTTTGATCGCCCAGTACTTC
V: TRBV6-5; J: TRBJ2-5; size: many; D: TRBD1; CDR3: CATGTGGETQYF; DNA: TGTGCGACCGGGACAGGGGGAGAGACCCAGTACTTC
V: TRBV11-1; J: TRBJ1-5; size: NA; D: NA; CDR3: CASSLGQGGHQPQHF; DNA: TGTGCCAGCAGCTTAGGCCAGGGAGGGCATCAGCCCCAGCATTTT
V: TRBV5-4; J: TRBJ2-1; size: NA; D: TRBD1; CDR3: CASSGGQGAGEQFF; DNA: TGTGCCAGCAGCGGGGGACAGGGGGCTGGTGAGCAGTTCTTC
V: TRBV30; J: TRBJ2-2; size: few; D: TRBD1; CDR3: CAWGTGRLTGELFF; DNA: TGTGCCTGGGGGACAGGGCGATTGACCGGGGAGCTGTTTTTT
V: TRBV25-1; J: TRBJ1-2; size: once; D: NA; CDR3: CASVGGYGYGYTF; DNA: TGTGCCAGTGTCGGGGGTTATGGGTATGGCTACACCTTC
V: TRBV29-1; J: TRBJ2-5; size: NA; D: NA; CDR3: CSVVMVRETQYF; DNA: TGCAGCGTTGTAATGGTGAGAGAGACCCAGTACTTC
V: TRBV5-6; J: TRBJ1-2; size: NA; D: NA; CDR3: CASSLDRNYGYTF; DNA: TGTGCCAGCAGCTTGGACAGGAACTATGGCTACACCTTC
V: TRBV4-2; J: TRBJ1-6; size: NA; D: NA; CDR3: CASSQDSYRQNSPLHF; DNA: TGTGCCAGCAGCCAAGATTCATACAGGCAAAATTCACCCCTCCACTTT
V: TRBV29-1; J: TRBJ1-1; size: once; D: NA; CDR3: CSVGGQYRLEAFF; DNA: TGCAGCGTTGGCGGGCAGTACAGACTTGAAGCTTTCTTT
V: TRBV7-2; J: TRBJ1-1; size: NA; D: TRBD1; CDR3: CASSWRGLGTEAFF; DNA: TGTGCCAGCAGCTGGAGGGGGCTCGGGACTGAAGCTTTCTTT
V: TRBV13; J: TRBJ1-1; size: NA; D: NA; CDR3: CASSLVGHGNTEAFF; DNA: TGTGCCAGCAGCTTAGTGGGACATGGGAACACTGAAGCTTTCTTT
V: TRBV11-2; J: TRBJ2-7; size: NA; D: NA; CDR3: CASSPPGTYEQYF; DNA: TGTGCCAGCAGCCCCCCGGGTACCTACGAGCAGTACTTC
V: TRBV27; J: TRBJ2-5; size: few; D: NA; CDR3: CASSIQGVQETQYF; DNA: TGTGCCAGCAGTATACAGGGAGTCCAAGAGACCCAGTACTTC
V: TRBV2; J: TRBJ1-2; size: once; D: NA; CDR3: CASGRRPLEGYTF; DNA: TGTGCCAGCGGCAGGAGGCCACTGGAAGGCTACACCTTC
V: TRBV7-9; J: TRBJ2-7; size: few; D: NA; CDR3: CASSLSGGTGYEQYF; DNA: TGTGCCAGCAGCTTATCCGGGGGCACGGGCTACGAGCAGTACTTC
V: TRBV11-1; J: TRBJ2-6; size: NA; D: NA; CDR3: CASSSLGDGANVLTF; DNA: TGTGCCAGCAGCTCCCTCGGTGATGGGGCCAACGTCCTGACTTTC
V: TRBV7-9; J: TRBJ2-3; size: few; D: NA; CDR3: CASSPFSTDTQYF; DNA: TGTGCCAGCAGCCCCTTCAGCACAGATACGCAGTATTTT
V: TRBV18; J: TRBJ1-6; size: few; D: NA; CDR3: CASSQSGGNSPLHF; DNA: TGTGCCAGCTCACAGTCGGGAGGTAATTCACCCCTCCACTTT
V: TRBV18; J: TRBJ1-6; size: NA; D: NA; CDR3: CASSPPGYNSPLHF; DNA: TGTGCCAGCTCACCACCGGGCTATAATTCACCCCTCCACTTT